This T cell receptor beta chain was identified during a study of lymphopenia after photon versus proton radiotherapy (dated by TCRdb to the late 2010s). Looking at the study overall: In patients with gastrointestinal tumors who developed high-grade lymphopenia, the study compared the immunological effects of photon radiation therapy with those of proton radiation therapy. The cohort included around 22 patients with gastrointestinal tumors who developed lymphopenia after receiving either photon or proton therapy. The goal of the study was to describe how the two radiation modalities differ in their effects on the immune system. What the work shows at the level of the full study, not this receptor alone: During treatment, patients who received proton therapy stayed relatively stable, whereas patients who received photon therapy lost naive T cells and TCR diversity and gained effector/memory populations. Across the cohort, an inverse correlation was found between a larger post-nadir drop in TCR diversity and overall survival time among patients who died. The authors looked at the survival association only in patients who died, and they framed better survival with proton therapy as a possibility rather than a demonstrated result. After the lymphocyte count nadir, oligoclonal expansion, especially of CD8+ Temra cells, was observed in photon-treated repertoires, and the drop in diversity was driven by this expansion.

Library prep was done by the immunoSEQ multiplex PCR assay. T cell repertoires were profiled by deep sequencing of rearranged TCR beta loci, alongside multiparametric flow cytometry. This is the immuneACCESS table as TCRdb keeps it, with only in-frame sequences that have V and J called. A part of the clones is gone; compared with another copy, unresolved V genes explain less than half, and the rest is unexplained. The sample profile shows about 24,000 clones; about 84% of them were found once. The top ten clones comprise over 20% of the sample. Here V drops 2 bases and J drops 7 bases, and the junction holds 5 bases not matched to any gene. The germline V gene gives CDR1 as MNHNS and CDR2 as SASEGT. The CDR3 holds 15 amino acids from the cysteine to the phenylalanine. Only the CDR3 portion is preserved as DNA: 45 bases, with reading frame beginning at the first base. As regards this clone: The antigen this receptor binds is unknown. Qualities for individual bases were not recorded, and no much larger clone is one base off.

This chain joins TRBV6-1 to TRBJ1-2; TRBD1 lines up with 12 middle nucleotides. Sequences were derived from peripheral blood, sampled from a patient treated with proton-based radiotherapy. The origin of this receptor is a woman aged 70-85 years with pancreatic cancer. The DNA reads as follows: TGTGCCAGCAGTGAAAGGGGGACAGGGGGCCTTGGCTACACCTTC. The encoded protein is CASSERGTGGLGYTF.